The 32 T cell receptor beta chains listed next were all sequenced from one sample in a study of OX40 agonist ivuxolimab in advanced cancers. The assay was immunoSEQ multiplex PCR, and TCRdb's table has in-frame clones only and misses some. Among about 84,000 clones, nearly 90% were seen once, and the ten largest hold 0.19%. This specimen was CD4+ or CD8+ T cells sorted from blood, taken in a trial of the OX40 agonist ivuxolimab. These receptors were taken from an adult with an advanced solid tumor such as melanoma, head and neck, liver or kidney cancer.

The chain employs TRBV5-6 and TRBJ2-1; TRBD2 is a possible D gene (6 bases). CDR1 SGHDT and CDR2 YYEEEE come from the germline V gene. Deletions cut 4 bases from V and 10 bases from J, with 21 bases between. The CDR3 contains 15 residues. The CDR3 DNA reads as TGTGCCAGCAGCGAGCCCGACCGGGGGAATGTGGAGCAGTTCTTC. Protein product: CASSEPDRGNVEQFF.

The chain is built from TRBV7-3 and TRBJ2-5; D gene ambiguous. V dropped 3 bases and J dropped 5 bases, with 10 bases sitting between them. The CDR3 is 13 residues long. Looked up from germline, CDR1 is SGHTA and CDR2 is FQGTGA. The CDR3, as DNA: TGTGCCAGCAGCTTTGGAGTCTCGGAGACCCAGTACTTC. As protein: CASSFGVSETQYF.

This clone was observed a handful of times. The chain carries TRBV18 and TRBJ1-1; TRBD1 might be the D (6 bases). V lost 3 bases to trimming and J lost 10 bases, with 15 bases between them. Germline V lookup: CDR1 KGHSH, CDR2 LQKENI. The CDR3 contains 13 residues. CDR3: CASSPRTGSGAFF. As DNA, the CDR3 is TGTGCCAGCTCACCGCGAACAGGGTCAGGAGCTTTCTTT.

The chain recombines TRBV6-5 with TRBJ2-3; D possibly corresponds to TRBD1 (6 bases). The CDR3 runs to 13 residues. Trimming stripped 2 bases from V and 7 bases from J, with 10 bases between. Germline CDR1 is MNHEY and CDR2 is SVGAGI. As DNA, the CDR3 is TGTGCCAGCAGTTACCTTACAGGGAATACGCAGTATTTT. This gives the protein CASSYLTGNTQYF.

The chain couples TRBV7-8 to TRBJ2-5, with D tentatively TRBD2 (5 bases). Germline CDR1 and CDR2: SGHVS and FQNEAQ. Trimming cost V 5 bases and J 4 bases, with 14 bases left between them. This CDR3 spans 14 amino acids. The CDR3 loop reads CASSRTPPGETQYF. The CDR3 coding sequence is TGTGCCAGCAGCCGGACTCCTCCGGGAGAGACCCAGTACTTC. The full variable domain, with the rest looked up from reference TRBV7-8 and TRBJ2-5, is GAGVSQSPRYKVAKRGQDVALRCDPISGHVSLFWYQQALGQGPEFLTYFQNEAQLDKSGLPSDRFFAERPEGSVSTLKIQRTQQEDSAVYLCASSRTPPGETQYFGPGTRLLVL.

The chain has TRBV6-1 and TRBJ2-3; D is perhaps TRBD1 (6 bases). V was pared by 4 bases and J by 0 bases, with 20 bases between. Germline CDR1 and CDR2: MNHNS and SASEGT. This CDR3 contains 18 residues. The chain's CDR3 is CASSGKQGTSYSTDTQYF. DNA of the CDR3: TGTGCCAGCAGTGGGAAACAGGGAACTTCTTACAGCACAGATACGCAGTATTTT.

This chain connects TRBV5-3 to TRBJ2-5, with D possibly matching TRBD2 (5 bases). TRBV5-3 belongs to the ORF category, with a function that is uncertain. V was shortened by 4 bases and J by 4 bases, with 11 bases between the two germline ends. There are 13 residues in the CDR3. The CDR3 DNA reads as TGTGCCAGAAGCGTCGGGGTGGGAGAGACCCAGTACTTC. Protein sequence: CARSVGVGETQYF.

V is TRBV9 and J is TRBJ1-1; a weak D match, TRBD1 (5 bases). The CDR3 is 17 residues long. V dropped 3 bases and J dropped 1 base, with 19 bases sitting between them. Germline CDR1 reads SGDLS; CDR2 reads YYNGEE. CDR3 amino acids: CASSGGVLRQRNTEAFF. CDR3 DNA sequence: TGTGCCAGCAGCGGGGGTGTTTTACGACAGCGGAACACTGAAGCTTTCTTT.

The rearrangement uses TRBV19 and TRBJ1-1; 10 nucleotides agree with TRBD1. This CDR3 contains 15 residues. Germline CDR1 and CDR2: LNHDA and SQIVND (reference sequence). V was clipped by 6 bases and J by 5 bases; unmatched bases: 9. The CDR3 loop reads CASSSDRGRRTEAFF. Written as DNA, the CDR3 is TGTGCCAGTAGCTCCGACAGGGGGCGACGGACTGAAGCTTTCTTT.

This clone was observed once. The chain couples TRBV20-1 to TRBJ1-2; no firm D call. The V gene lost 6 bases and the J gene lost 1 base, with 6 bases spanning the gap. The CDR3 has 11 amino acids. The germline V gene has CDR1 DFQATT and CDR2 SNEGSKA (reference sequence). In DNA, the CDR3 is TGCAGTGCCACCTTTAACTATGGCTACACCTTC. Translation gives CSATFNYGYTF.

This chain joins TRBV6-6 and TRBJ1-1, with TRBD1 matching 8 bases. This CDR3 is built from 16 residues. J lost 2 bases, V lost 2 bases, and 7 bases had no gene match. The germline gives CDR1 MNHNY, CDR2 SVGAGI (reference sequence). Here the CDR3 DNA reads TGTGCCAGCAGTTACCCGCAGGGGGCTGGAAACACTGAAGCTTTCTTT. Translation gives CASSYPQGAGNTEAFF.

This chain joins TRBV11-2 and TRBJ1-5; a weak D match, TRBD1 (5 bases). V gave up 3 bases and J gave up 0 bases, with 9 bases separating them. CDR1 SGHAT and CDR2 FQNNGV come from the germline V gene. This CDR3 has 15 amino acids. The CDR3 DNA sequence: TGTGCCAGCAGCTTGGGAGGGGCTAGCAATCAGCCCCAGCATTTT. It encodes CASSLGGASNQPQHF.

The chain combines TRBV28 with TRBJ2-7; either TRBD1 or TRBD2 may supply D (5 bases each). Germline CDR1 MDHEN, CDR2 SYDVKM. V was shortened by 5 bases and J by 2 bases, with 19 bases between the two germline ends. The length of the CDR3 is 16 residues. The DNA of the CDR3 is TGTGCCAGCAGTCCAAGCAGGGCAGGGAGTCCCTACGAGCAGTACGTC. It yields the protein CASSPSRAGSPYEQYV.

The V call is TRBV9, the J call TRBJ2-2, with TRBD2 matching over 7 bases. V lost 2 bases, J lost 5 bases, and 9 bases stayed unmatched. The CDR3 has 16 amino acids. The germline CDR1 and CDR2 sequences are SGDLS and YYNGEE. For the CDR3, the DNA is TGTGCCAGCAGCGTTGTTTCGGGACTAAGAACCGGGGAGCTGTTTTTT. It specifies CASSVVSGLRTGELFF.

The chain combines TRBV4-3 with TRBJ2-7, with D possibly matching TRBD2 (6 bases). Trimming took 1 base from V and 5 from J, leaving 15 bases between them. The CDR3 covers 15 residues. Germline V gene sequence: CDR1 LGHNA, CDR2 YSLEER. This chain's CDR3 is CASSQGGREVHEQYF. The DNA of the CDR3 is TGCGCCAGCAGCCAAGGAGGCAGGGAGGTCCACGAGCAGTACTTC.

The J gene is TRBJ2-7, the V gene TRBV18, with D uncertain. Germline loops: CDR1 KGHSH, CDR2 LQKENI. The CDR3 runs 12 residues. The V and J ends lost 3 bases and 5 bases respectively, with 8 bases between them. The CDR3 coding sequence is TGTGCCAGCTCACCTGGGTCAAACGAGCAGTACGTC. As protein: CASSPGSNEQYV.

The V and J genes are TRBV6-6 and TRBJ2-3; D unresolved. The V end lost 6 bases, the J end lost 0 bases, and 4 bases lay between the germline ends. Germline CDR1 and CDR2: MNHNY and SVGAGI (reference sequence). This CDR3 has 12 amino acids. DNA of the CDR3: TGTGCCAGCAGGTTTAGCACAGATACGCAGTATTTT. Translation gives CASRFSTDTQYF.

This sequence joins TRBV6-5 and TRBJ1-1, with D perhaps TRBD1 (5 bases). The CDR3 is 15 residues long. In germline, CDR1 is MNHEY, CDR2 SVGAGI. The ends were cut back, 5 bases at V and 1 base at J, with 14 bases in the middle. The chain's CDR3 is CASSNHQGGNTEAFF. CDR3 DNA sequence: TGTGCCAGCAGTAACCACCAGGGAGGGAACACTGAAGCTTTCTTT.

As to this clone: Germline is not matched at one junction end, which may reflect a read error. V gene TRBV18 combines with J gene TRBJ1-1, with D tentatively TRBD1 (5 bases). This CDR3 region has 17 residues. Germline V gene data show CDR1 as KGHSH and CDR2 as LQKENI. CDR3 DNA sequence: TGTGCCAGCTCACAGCAACAGGATCCCGCGGTGAACGCTGAAGCTTTCTTT. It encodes CASSQQQDPAVNAEAFF.

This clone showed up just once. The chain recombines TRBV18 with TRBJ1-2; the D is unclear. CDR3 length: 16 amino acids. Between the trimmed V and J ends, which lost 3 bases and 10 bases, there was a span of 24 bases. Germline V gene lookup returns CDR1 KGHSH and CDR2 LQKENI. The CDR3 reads CASSPIIGNPLFDYTF. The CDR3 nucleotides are TGTGCCAGCTCACCGATAATCGGGAACCCCCTCTTTGACTACACCTTC.

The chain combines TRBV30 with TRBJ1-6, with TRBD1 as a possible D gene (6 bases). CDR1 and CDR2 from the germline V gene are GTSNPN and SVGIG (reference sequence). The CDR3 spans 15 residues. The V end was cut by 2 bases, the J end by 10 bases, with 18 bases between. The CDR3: CAWSLGQSFYSPLHF. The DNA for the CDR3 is TGTGCCTGGAGTCTGGGACAATCATTCTACTCACCCCTCCACTTT. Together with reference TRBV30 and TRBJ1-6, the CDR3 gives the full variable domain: SQTIHQWPATLVQPVGSPLSLECTVEGTSNPNLYWYRQAAGRGLQLLFYSVGIGQISSEVPQNLSASRPQDRQFILSSKKLLLSDSGFYLCAWSLGQSFYSPLHFGNGTRLTVT.

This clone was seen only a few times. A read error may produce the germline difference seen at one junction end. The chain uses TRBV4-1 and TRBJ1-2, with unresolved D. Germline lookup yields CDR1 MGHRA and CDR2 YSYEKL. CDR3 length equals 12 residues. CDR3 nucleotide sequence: TGCGCCAGCAGCCAAGCGGGCCGATATGAAGCCTTC. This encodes CASSQAGRYEAF.

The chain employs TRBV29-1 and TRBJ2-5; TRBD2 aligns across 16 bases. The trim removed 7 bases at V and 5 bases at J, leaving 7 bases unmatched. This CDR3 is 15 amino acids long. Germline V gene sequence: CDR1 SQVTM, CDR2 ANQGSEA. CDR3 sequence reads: CSGKGLAGGPETQYF. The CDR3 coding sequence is TGCAGCGGGAAGGGACTAGCGGGAGGGCCGGAGACCCAGTACTTC.

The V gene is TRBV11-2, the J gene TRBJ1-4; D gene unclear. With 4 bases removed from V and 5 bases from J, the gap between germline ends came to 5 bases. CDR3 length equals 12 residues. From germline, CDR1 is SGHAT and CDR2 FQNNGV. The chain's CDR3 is CASSWLNEKLFF. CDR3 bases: TGTGCCAGCAGCTGGCTCAATGAAAAACTGTTTTTT.

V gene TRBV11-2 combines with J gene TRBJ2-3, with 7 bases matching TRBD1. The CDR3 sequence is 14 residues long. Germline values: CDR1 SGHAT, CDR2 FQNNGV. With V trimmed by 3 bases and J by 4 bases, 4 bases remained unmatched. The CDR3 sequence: CASSFRQGADTQYF. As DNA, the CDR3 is TGTGCCAGCAGCTTCCGACAGGGCGCAGATACGCAGTATTTT.

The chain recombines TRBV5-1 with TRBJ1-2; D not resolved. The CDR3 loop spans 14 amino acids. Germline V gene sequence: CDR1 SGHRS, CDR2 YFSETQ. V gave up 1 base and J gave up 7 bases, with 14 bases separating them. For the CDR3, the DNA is TGCGCCAGCAGCTTGAGGAGGGAAAGCTCTGGCTACACCTTC. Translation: CASSLRRESSGYTF. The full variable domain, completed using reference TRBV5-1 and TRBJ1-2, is KAGVTQTPRYLIKTRGQQVTLSCSPISGHRSVSWYQQTPGQGLQFLFEYFSETQRNKGNFPGRFSGRQFSNSRSEMNVSTLELGDSALYLCASSLRRESSGYTFGSGTRLTVV.

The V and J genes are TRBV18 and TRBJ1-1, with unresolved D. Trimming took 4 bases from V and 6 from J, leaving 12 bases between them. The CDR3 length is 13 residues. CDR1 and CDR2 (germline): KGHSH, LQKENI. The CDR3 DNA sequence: TGTGCCAGCTCACGGGTGAACGTTCCTGAAGCTTTCTTT. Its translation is CASSRVNVPEAFF.

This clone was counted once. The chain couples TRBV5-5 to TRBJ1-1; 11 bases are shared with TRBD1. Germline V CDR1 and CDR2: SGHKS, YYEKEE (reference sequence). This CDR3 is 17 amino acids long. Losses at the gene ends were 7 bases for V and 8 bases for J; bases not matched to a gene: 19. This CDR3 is CASGSPDRGLFKIEAFF. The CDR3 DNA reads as TGTGCCAGCGGATCTCCGGACAGGGGGCTTTTCAAGATAGAAGCTTTCTTT.

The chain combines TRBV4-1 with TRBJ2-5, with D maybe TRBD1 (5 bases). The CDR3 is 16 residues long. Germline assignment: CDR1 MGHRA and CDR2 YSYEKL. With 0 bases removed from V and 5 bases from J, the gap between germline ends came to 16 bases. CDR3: CASSQDLGALGETQYF. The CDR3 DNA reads TGCGCCAGCAGCCAAGATCTTGGGGCGTTGGGGGAGACCCAGTACTTC.

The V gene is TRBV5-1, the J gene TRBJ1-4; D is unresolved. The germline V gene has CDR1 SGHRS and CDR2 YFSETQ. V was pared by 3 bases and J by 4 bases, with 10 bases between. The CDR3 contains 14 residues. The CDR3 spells CASSYTALNEKLFF. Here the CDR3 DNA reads TGCGCCAGCAGCTATACGGCCCTTAATGAAAAACTGTTTTTT.

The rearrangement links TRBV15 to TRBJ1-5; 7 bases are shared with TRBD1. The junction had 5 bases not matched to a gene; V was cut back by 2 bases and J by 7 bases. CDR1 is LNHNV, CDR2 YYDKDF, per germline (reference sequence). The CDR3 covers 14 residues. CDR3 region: CATSRPGGRQPQHF. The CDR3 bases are TGTGCCACCAGCAGACCAGGGGGAAGACAGCCCCAGCATTTT.

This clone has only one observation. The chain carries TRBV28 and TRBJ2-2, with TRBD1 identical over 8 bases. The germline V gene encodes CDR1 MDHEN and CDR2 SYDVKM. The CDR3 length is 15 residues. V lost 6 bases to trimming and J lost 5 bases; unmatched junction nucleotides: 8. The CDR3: CASRQGQGRTGELFF. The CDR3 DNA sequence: TGTGCCAGCAGGCAAGGACAGGGTAGGACCGGGGAGCTGTTTTTT.